This TCR beta chain derives from a study of molecular identifiers for immune sequencing clone quantification. About the study: Five portions were made in replicates from RNA of around 20,000 or 100,000 naive CD8 cells, and four underwent sequencing. Study-level findings and limits: More than 98% of effector molecules, versus under 1% of naive-cell molecules, belonged to clones above 20 RNA copies.

This clonotype was observed many times. What it binds is not known. Via MiXCR, TCRdb re-called the PCR reads, giving one row per CDR3 protein. This sample has more than 70,000 distinct CDR3 sequences, with 21% found just once. Isolation of naive CD8 T cells was achieved by sorting on a CD8+CD4-CCR7+CD45RA+ phenotype. The sample comprised naive CD8+ T cells from blood, with Jurkat cell RNA spiked in. Subset meaning: FACS-sorted CD8+CD4-CCR7+CD45RA+ naive T cells. The receptor comes from a human donor in good health. Some libraries in this study had Jurkat cell RNA spiked in.

The CDR3 region is CASSVAGREDYNEQFF. CDR3 nucleotides: TGTGCCAGCAGCGTAGCGGGGCGGGAGGACTACAATGAGCAGTTCTTC. The V call is TRBV9, the J call TRBJ2-1, with 8 positions matching TRBD2. With 0 bases clipped from V and 3 bases from J, the junction kept 5 bases outside the gene matches. Germline V gene lookup returns CDR1 SGDLS and CDR2 YYNGEE. This CDR3 is built from 16 residues.